This T cell receptor beta chain was identified in a study of cytomegalovirus exposure and HLA in healthy donors. Study findings and constraints: Overall, some 160 TCR beta chains were annotated as cytomegalovirus-associated. In the analysis, some V segments, TRBV6-2 and TRBV6-3 included, were excluded as indistinguishable.

With respect to this clone: Its antigen is unidentified.

The J segment lost 4 bases and the V segment lost 5 bases, leaving 9 bases of the junction unmatched. Germline V gene sequence: CDR1 MDHEN, CDR2 SYDVKM. CDR3 size: 15 residues. With 60 Vbeta and 13 Jbeta primers, the PCR was carried out. Libraries were prepared by immunoSEQ multiplex PCR; TCRdb keeps only in-frame clonotypes and omits some of them. The sample contains 120,000 to 150,000 clones, roughly 86% of which appear only once. Sequencing was done on a sample of PBMCs. The TCR sequence derives from a man aged 18 to 29 in good health and CMV-seropositive. The chain has TRBV28 and TRBJ2-7, with 9 bases that match TRBD1. CDR3 nucleotide sequence: TGTGCCAGCAGTATCCCCGGGACAGGGATTTACGAGCAGTACTTC. Translated, it gives CASSIPGTGIYEQYF.